A single sample is the source of the 2 T cell receptor beta chains below, sequenced in a study of blood T cell repertoires in COVID-19. Only in-frame clones appear in the TCRdb table, and some are missing; sequencing was by immunoSEQ multiplex PCR. The sample comprises about 490,000 clones, over 75% of which are singletons, and roughly 3.2% rests with the top ten. Material for sequencing was peripheral blood. These receptors all come from a human donor in a cohort sampled during active COVID-19.

The chain has TRBV3-1 (or the pseudogene TRBV3-2) and TRBJ1-2; unclear D gene. Between the trimmed V and J ends, which lost 1 base and 6 bases, there was a span of 12 bases. The germline gives CDR1 LGHDT, CDR2 YNNKEL (reference sequence). The CDR3 sequence is 14 residues long. CDR3 nucleotides: TGTGCCAGCAGCCAAGGAGGAGGGATCCATGGCTACACCTTC. This gives the protein CASSQGGGIHGYTF.

As DNA, the CDR3 is TGCGCCAGCAGCCCCGGGGGGACGGCGAACTATGGCTACACCTTC. This encodes CASSPGGTANYGYTF. The rearrangement uses TRBV10-1 and TRBJ1-2; D is perhaps TRBD1 (5 bases). The V end was cut by 6 bases, the J end by 2 bases, with 16 bases between. The CDR3 has 15 residues. Germline V gene lookup returns CDR1 WNHNN and CDR2 SYGVQD (reference sequence).